The clone carrying this TCR beta chain was counted a few times. Antigen: not known. This specimen belongs to a study of blood T cells in healthy people across ages. Whole-study findings and limits: Per million T cells, TCR beta diversity dropped about linearly as age rose.

Trimming stripped 0 bases from V and 2 bases from J, with 13 bases between. Germline CDR1 reads MGHRA; CDR2 reads YSYEKL. The length of the CDR3 is 16 residues. Primers used in a second PCR of roughly 7 to 12 cycles were a sample-barcoded 5' primer and a J-beta primer mix. Each of the samples gave a minimum of 3 million paired-end reads that contained CDR3. TCRdb reprocessed the 5' RACE reads with MiXCR, giving one entry per CDR3 protein. The data show approximately 780,000 distinct CDR3 sequences, under 30% seen once. The same data also went into a second study, on T cells of mothers and their children. As that report states: Using the M1S primer, the second PCR added sample barcodes along with 2-4 random nucleotides.

The sequenced material came from blood. The sequence derives from a boy younger than 18 in good health. V and J are TRBV4-1 and TRBJ1-1; maybe TRBD1 (5 bases). CDR3 sequence: CASSQDGQGRNTEAFF. The CDR3 DNA reads TGCGCCAGCAGCCAAGACGGGCAGGGACGTAACACTGAAGCTTTCTTT.